This TCR beta chain emerged from a study of T cell responses to AZD1222 COVID-19 vaccine. Study summary: Second-dose intervals of approximately 4 or approximately 12 weeks were pooled.

Repertoires were generated with immunoSEQ multiplex PCR, while TCRdb's copy carries only in-frame clones and drops some. Of around 150,000 clones listed, about four fifths are singletons. This clone appeared a few times. What it binds is unknown. Broader study findings: Only 6 or 7 people who got AZD1222 tested seropositive at baseline.

Trimming cost V 0 bases and J 5 bases, with 10 bases left between them. Germline V gene sequence: CDR1 GTSNPN, CDR2 SVGIG (reference sequence). This CDR3 region has 13 residues. The sequencing here drew on peripheral blood, taken on day 0 of AZD1222 vaccination. This sequence was found in an adult in good health. The rearrangement joins TRBV30 to TRBJ1-1; D perhaps matches TRBD1 (6 bases). In DNA, the CDR3 is TGTGCCTGGAGTGTATATCAGGGGACTGAAGCTTTCTTT. Its translation: CAWSVYQGTEAFF.